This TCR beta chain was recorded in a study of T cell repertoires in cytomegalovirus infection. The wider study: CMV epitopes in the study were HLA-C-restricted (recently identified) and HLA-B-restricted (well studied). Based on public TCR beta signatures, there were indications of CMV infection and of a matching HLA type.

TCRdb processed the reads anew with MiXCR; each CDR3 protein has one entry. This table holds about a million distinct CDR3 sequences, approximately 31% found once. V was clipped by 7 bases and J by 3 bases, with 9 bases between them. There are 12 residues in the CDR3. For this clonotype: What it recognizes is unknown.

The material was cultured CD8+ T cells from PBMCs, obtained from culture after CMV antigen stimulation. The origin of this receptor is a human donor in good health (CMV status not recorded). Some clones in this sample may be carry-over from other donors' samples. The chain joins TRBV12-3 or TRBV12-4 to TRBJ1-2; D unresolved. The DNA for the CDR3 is TGTGCCAGCACCAGCCAATACTATGGCTACACCTTC. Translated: CASTSQYYGYTF.